These 27 T cell receptor beta chains came from one sample sequenced in a study of blood T cell repertoires in COVID-19. Data came from immunoSEQ multiplex PCR; TCRdb stores just in-frame clones and leaves some out. The data show 250,000 to 350,000 clones, over 75% seen once. Sequenced sample: PBMCs or T cells enriched from blood (not recorded which). These receptors originate from a woman under 30 who had recovered from COVID-19.

This chain links TRBV7-9 with TRBJ1-1; D may be TRBD1 (5 bases). Trimming removed 1 base at V and 8 bases at J, with 11 bases between. The CDR3 spans 13 residues. Per germline, CDR1 SEHNR and CDR2 FQNEAQ (reference sequence). The DNA of the CDR3 is TGTGCCAGCAGCTTAGGGACAACCAACGAAGCTTTCTTT. Translating it yields CASSLGTTNEAFF.

This chain joins TRBV3-1 (or the pseudogene TRBV3-2) and TRBJ2-7; a weak D match, TRBD1 (6 bases). V shed 4 bases and J shed 3 bases, with 25 bases lying between them. The CDR3 sequence is 18 residues long. From germline, CDR1 is LGHDT and CDR2 YNNKEL (reference sequence). The CDR3 DNA sequence: TGTGCCAGCAGCCCCTTCTTAATTCAGGGGTCCGGACACTACGAGCAGTACTTC. It specifies CASSPFLIQGSGHYEQYF.

The chain couples TRBV27 to TRBJ1-1; tentative D call: TRBD1 (6 bases). Between the trimmed V and J ends, which lost 0 bases and 1 base, there was a span of 6 bases. The germline CDR1 and CDR2 sequences are MNHEY and SMNVEV (reference sequence). The CDR3 length is 14 residues. The CDR3, as DNA: TGTGCCAGCAGTTTATCGGGACAGAACACTGAAGCTTTCTTT. This gives the protein CASSLSGQNTEAFF.

CDR3 loop: CASSSYGGNSYNEQFF. In DNA form, the CDR3 reads TGTGCCAGCAGTTCTTACGGGGGTAACTCCTACAATGAGCAGTTCTTC. This rearrangement joins TRBV7-3 to TRBJ2-1, with a possible D match to TRBD2 (6 bases). Trimming shortened V by 6 bases and J by 0 bases, and 15 bases separated the two germline ends. The CDR3 has 16 amino acids. The germline V gene has CDR1 SGHTA and CDR2 FQGTGA.

The gene calls are TRBV3-1 (or the pseudogene TRBV3-2) and TRBJ1-1; a weak D match, TRBD1 (6 bases). The germline V gene encodes CDR1 LGHDT and CDR2 YNNKEL (reference sequence). Trimming took 3 bases from V and 10 from J, leaving 18 bases between them. The CDR3 has 14 residues. CDR3 DNA: TGTGCCAGCAGCCAGATCAGGGGCTCGGGTGCAGCTTTCTTT. Amino acid sequence: CASSQIRGSGAAFF.

CDR3 in amino acids: CASSPRTGGWGSTQYF. Written as DNA, the CDR3 is TGTGCCAGCAGCCCGCGGACGGGAGGTTGGGGTTCCACGCAGTATTTT. The genes are TRBV3-1 (or the pseudogene TRBV3-2) and TRBJ2-3; 7 bases match TRBD2. J gave up 9 bases and V 4 bases, and 16 bases lay outside the gene matches. Per the germline V gene, CDR1 is LGHDT and CDR2 is YNNKEL (reference sequence). The CDR3 loop spans 16 amino acids.

This clone was observed once. This chain joins TRBV6-2 or TRBV6-3 and TRBJ1-2, with 8 nucleotides matching TRBD1. Trimming cost V 0 bases and J 4 bases; bases outside gene matches: 4. The CDR3 sequence is 15 residues long. Germline CDR1 and CDR2: MNHEY and SVGEGT. CDR3 in DNA: TGTGCCAGCAGTTACTCACGACAGGGGTCCTATGGCTACACCTTC. This encodes CASSYSRQGSYGYTF.

This clone was seen once. The chain combines TRBV18 with TRBJ2-7, with TRBD1 matching over 8 bases. V lost 4 bases to trimming and J lost 2 bases; unmatched junction nucleotides: 10. The CDR3 totals 16 residues. Germline V gene sequence: CDR1 KGHSH, CDR2 LQKENI. The chain's CDR3 is CASSLFSTGATYEQYF. The CDR3, as DNA: TGTGCCAGCTCACTTTTTTCGACAGGGGCAACCTACGAGCAGTACTTC.

The chain couples TRBV3-1 (or the pseudogene TRBV3-2) to TRBJ1-1; D is perhaps TRBD1 (5 bases). The V end was cut by 1 base, the J end by 4 bases, with 13 bases between. CDR3 length: 15 residues. CDR1 LGHDT and CDR2 YNNKEL come from the germline V gene (reference sequence). The CDR3 DNA reads TGTGCCAGCAGCCAAGTGGGGTGGGGGGTCACTGAAGCTTTCTTT. Its translation is CASSQVGWGVTEAFF.

The J gene is TRBJ1-3, the V gene TRBV19; the D is unclear. Germline lookup yields CDR1 LNHDA and CDR2 SQIVND (reference sequence). The CDR3 sequence is 15 residues long. The germline V and J ends were trimmed by 8 bases and 2 bases, with 16 bases remaining between them. CDR3 region: CASERTPRAGNTIYF. CDR3 coding DNA: TGTGCCAGTGAAAGAACCCCGAGGGCTGGAAACACCATATATTTT. The complete variable domain, with remaining parts taken from reference TRBV19 and TRBJ1-3, reads DGGITQSPKYLFRKEGQNVTLSCEQNLNHDAMYWYRQDPGQGLRLIYYSQIVNDFQKGDIAEGYSVSREKKESFPLTVTSAQKNPTAFYLCASERTPRAGNTIYFGEGSWLTVV.

The genes are TRBV6-5 and TRBJ2-7, with 11 bases lining up with TRBD1. From germline, CDR1 is MNHEY and CDR2 SVGAGI. Trimming took 6 bases from V and 4 from J; bases not matched to a gene: 5. The CDR3 runs 14 residues. The DNA of the CDR3 is TGTGCCAGCAGGTCCGGACAGGGGGCATACGAGCAGTACTTC. It codes for CASRSGQGAYEQYF.

This chain joins TRBV24-1 and TRBJ2-5; 14 bases are shared with TRBD2. Germline V gene lookup returns CDR1 KGHDR and CDR2 SFDVKD. The CDR3 loop spans 17 amino acids. The junction had 2 bases not matched to a gene; V was cut back by 3 bases and J by 0 bases. The CDR3 loop reads CATSDPGLAGDQETQYF. The CDR3 DNA reads TGTGCCACCAGTGATCCGGGACTAGCGGGGGACCAAGAGACCCAGTACTTC.

The rearrangement joins TRBV3-1 (or the pseudogene TRBV3-2) to TRBJ2-4; no reliable D call. Germline V gene lookup returns CDR1 LGHDT and CDR2 YNNKEL (reference sequence). V was cut by 0 bases and J by 8 bases, with 11 bases left in between. The CDR3 is 14 amino acids. The CDR3 loop reads CASSQDLGTDIQYF. The DNA for the CDR3 is TGTGCCAGCAGCCAAGATTTGGGTACAGACATTCAGTACTTC.

This sequence joins TRBV6-5 and TRBJ1-6; D is perhaps TRBD1 (5 bases). Trimming removed 6 bases at V and 7 bases at J, with 10 bases between. This CDR3 has 13 residues. The germline CDR1 and CDR2 sequences are MNHEY and SVGAGI. The CDR3 spells CASRGALNSPLHF. The CDR3 nucleotides read TGTGCCAGCAGAGGGGCCCTCAATTCACCCCTCCACTTT.

This chain uses TRBV7-2 with TRBJ2-7, with D possibly TRBD2 on 7 matching bases. The V gene lost 5 bases and the J gene lost 4 bases, with 15 bases spanning the gap. Germline CDR1 reads SGHTA; CDR2 reads FQGNSA. The CDR3 contains 14 residues. CDR3 residues: CASSRGAPPYEQYF. CDR3 DNA sequence: TGTGCCAGCAGCCGGGGGGCTCCCCCATACGAGCAGTACTTC.

The gene calls are TRBV11-1 and TRBJ2-1; 9 bases align to TRBD1. The V gene's germline CDR1 is SGHAT and CDR2 FQDESV (reference sequence). The CDR3 runs to 15 residues. The ends lost 2 bases at V and 8 bases at J; junction bases unmatched: 7. As DNA, the CDR3 is TGTGCCAGCAGCTTAATTGACAGGGGGTCCCATGAGCAGTTCTTC. Translating gives CASSLIDRGSHEQFF.

The CDR3 loop is CSVEFFRNTEAFF. For the CDR3, the DNA is TGCAGCGTTGAATTCTTTAGGAACACTGAAGCTTTCTTT. The genes are TRBV29-1 and TRBJ1-1; D ambiguous. The CDR3 has 13 amino acids. The germline gives CDR1 SQVTM, CDR2 ANQGSEA. V lost 2 bases and J 1 base, leaving 8 bases between the germline ends. Drawing the rest from reference TRBV29-1 and TRBJ1-1, the complete variable domain is SAVISQKPSRDICQRGTSLTIQCQVDSQVTMMFWYRQQPGQSLTLIATANQGSEATYESGFVIDKFPISRPNLTFSTLTVSNMSPEDSSIYLCSVEFFRNTEAFFGQGTRLTVV.

The chain combines TRBV5-6 with TRBJ2-2, with 11 bases aligning to TRBD2. Per germline, CDR1 SGHDT and CDR2 YYEEEE. Unmatched junction bases numbered 6, after V lost 3 bases and J lost 5 bases. The CDR3 covers 16 residues. CDR3 DNA sequence: TGTGCCAGCAGCTCACTAGCGGGAGTGAGAACCGGGGAGCTGTTTTTT. Amino acids: CASSSLAGVRTGELFF.

This clone has only a few counts. The rearrangement links TRBV7-2 to TRBJ2-5; no reliable D call. Looked up from germline, CDR1 is SGHTA and CDR2 is FQGNSA. The CDR3 is 13 amino acids. V gave up 2 bases and J gave up 2 bases, with 6 bases separating them. This CDR3 is CASSLWQQETQYF. In nucleotides, the CDR3 is TGTGCCAGCAGCTTATGGCAGCAAGAGACCCAGTACTTC.

The chain recombines TRBV2 with TRBJ2-5; TRBD2 matches 8 bases. The germline V gene encodes CDR1 SNHLY and CDR2 FYNNEI. V dropped 4 bases and J dropped 4; count of bases not matched to a gene: 8. The CDR3 runs 15 residues. The CDR3 sequence: CASSGLAGGPETQYF. CDR3 DNA sequence: TGTGCCAGCAGTGGCTTGGCGGGAGGCCCAGAGACCCAGTACTTC. The full variable domain, with the rest looked up from reference TRBV2 and TRBJ2-5, is EPEVTQTPSHQVTQMGQEVILRCVPISNHLYFYWYRQILGQKVEFLVSFYNNEISEKSEIFDDQFSVERPDGSNFTLKIRSTKLEDSAMYFCASSGLAGGPETQYFGPGTRLLVL.

The V gene is TRBV6-1, the J gene TRBJ2-1; TRBD2 aligns across 15 bases. This CDR3 contains 18 residues. CDR1 and CDR2 from the germline V gene are MNHNS and SASEGT. The ends lost 2 bases at V and 5 bases at J; junction bases unmatched: 7. Written as DNA, the CDR3 is TGTGCCAGCAGTGAAAGCCCCCGGACTAGCGGGAGGGACAATGAGCAGTTCTTC. Protein product: CASSESPRTSGRDNEQFF.

The V call is TRBV12-1, the J call TRBJ2-1; the table gives TRBD2 as D, unverified against the DNA. TRBV12-1 is a pseudogene. This CDR3 comprises 16 residues. CDR3 in amino acids: CASSPRWGGHTNEQFF. In DNA form, the CDR3 reads TGTGCCAGCAGTCCAAGATGGGGGGGCCACACCAATGAGCAGTTCTTC.

This clone appeared once. The gene calls are TRBV28 and TRBJ1-2, with TRBD1 as a possible D gene (5 bases). The CDR3 covers 13 residues. CDR1 is MDHEN, CDR2 SYDVKM, per germline. With 6 bases removed from V and 4 bases from J, the gap between germline ends came to 12 bases. The CDR3 sequence is CASRLGPSYGYTF. CDR3 sequence (DNA): TGTGCCAGCAGACTGGGGCCGTCCTATGGCTACACCTTC.

This chain connects TRBV7-2 to TRBJ1-1, with a weak D call TRBD1 (5 bases). V lost 3 bases to trimming and J lost 4 bases, with 9 bases between them. The CDR3 has 13 amino acids. Germline V gene data show CDR1 as SGHTA and CDR2 as FQGNSA. CDR3 protein: CASSFWRGTEAFF. CDR3 bases: TGTGCCAGCAGCTTTTGGAGGGGCACTGAAGCTTTCTTT.

The chain carries TRBV13 and TRBJ2-7; 12 bases match TRBD2. The trim removed 4 bases at V and 2 bases at J, leaving 3 bases unmatched. The CDR3 totals 15 residues. Germline V gene data show CDR1 as PRHDT and CDR2 as FYEKMQ (reference sequence). DNA for the CDR3: TGTGCCAGCAGCTGGCTAGCGGGAGGGACCTACGAGCAGTACTTC. This gives the protein CASSWLAGGTYEQYF.

As DNA, the CDR3 is TGTGCCAGCAGTGTCTGGACAGGGGGTCAGCCCCAGCATTTT. This sequence encodes CASSVWTGGQPQHF. V and J are TRBV27 and TRBJ1-5; 10 bases align to TRBD1. CDR1 is MNHEY, CDR2 SMNVEV, per germline (reference sequence). This CDR3 region has 14 residues. The ends lost 5 bases at V and 6 bases at J; junction bases unmatched: 4.

V and J are TRBV24-1 and TRBJ1-4, with no clear D. Trimming stripped 3 bases from V and 8 bases from J, with 12 bases between. The length of the CDR3 is 14 residues. Germline-derived CDR1 and CDR2 are KGHDR and SFDVKD. The CDR3 region is CATSDRGSGEKLFF. The DNA of the CDR3 is TGTGCCACCAGTGATCGAGGTTCGGGAGAAAAACTGTTTTTT.